The 18 T cell receptor beta chains below were found in one sample sequenced in a study of shared clonotypes between healthy human individuals. Sequencing used immunoSEQ multiplex PCR; TCRdb keeps in-frame clones, though not all of them. The repertoire holds approximately 2.5 million clones, with roughly 92% as singletons. Sequencing used naive CD4+ T cells sorted from blood. The subset is: CD45RA+ positively selected. Receptors originate from a man aged 18 to 30 in good health.

This clone has just a few counts. The sample has other DNA sequences that encode this CDR3 too. This chain connects TRBV6-1 to TRBJ1-6; D not certain. The germline V and J ends were trimmed by 4 bases and 10 bases, with 8 bases remaining between them. Germline CDR1 MNHNS, CDR2 SASEGT. CDR3 length: 12 residues. CDR3: CASSATGSPLHF. In DNA form, the CDR3 reads TGTGCCAGCAGTGCAACGGGATCACCCCTCCACTTT.

V gene TRBV14 combines with J gene TRBJ1-2; possibly TRBD1 for D (5 bases). With 4 bases removed from V and 4 bases from J, the gap between germline ends came to 13 bases. This CDR3 region has 14 residues. Looked up from germline, CDR1 is SGHDN and CDR2 is FVKESK. The CDR3 protein is CASSPVQGFYGYTF. The CDR3 nucleotides read TGTGCCAGCAGCCCGGTGCAGGGTTTCTATGGCTACACCTTC.

The chain is built from TRBV2 and TRBJ2-2; D may be TRBD2 (6 bases). The V and J ends lost 4 bases and 3 bases respectively, with 15 bases between them. This CDR3 region has 16 residues. The germline V gene encodes CDR1 SNHLY and CDR2 FYNNEI. The CDR3 sequence: CASSGGSGRYTGELFF. The DNA of the CDR3 is TGTGCCAGCAGTGGAGGTAGCGGTCGTTACACCGGGGAGCTGTTTTTT. Full variable domain (remainder filled in from reference TRBV2 and TRBJ2-2): EPEVTQTPSHQVTQMGQEVILRCVPISNHLYFYWYRQILGQKVEFLVSFYNNEISEKSEIFDDQFSVERPDGSNFTLKIRSTKLEDSAMYFCASSGGSGRYTGELFFGEGSRLTVL.

The V and J genes are TRBV5-1 and TRBJ1-3, with D unresolved. Trimming took off 3 bases at V and 4 bases at J, with 8 bases between the two ends. Germline V gene sequence: CDR1 SGHRS, CDR2 YFSETQ. This CDR3 region has 13 residues. The CDR3 here is CASSSDLGNTIYF. Written as DNA, the CDR3 is TGCGCCAGCAGCTCCGACCTAGGAAACACCATATATTTT.

The genes are TRBV2 and TRBJ2-7; 8 bases are a match to TRBD2. V lost 0 bases to trimming and J lost 0 bases; unmatched junction nucleotides: 7. CDR3 length: 17 residues. The germline V gene has CDR1 SNHLY and CDR2 FYNNEI. The CDR3 sequence is CASSEALGLVGSYEQYF. Here the CDR3 DNA reads TGTGCCAGCAGTGAAGCGCTGGGACTAGTAGGCTCCTACGAGCAGTACTTC.

The chain employs TRBV7-9 and TRBJ2-2, with D perhaps matching TRBD2 (6 bases). The CDR3 is 15 amino acids. The germline gives CDR1 SEHNR, CDR2 FQNEAQ (reference sequence). V lost 4 bases and J lost 4, with 13 bases in between. The CDR3 nucleotides are TGTGCCAGCAGCTATTCTAGCGAGACCACCGGGGAGCTGTTTTTT. The encoded protein is CASSYSSETTGELFF.

Regarding this clone: At one end, the junction sequence differs from germline, possibly due to a read error. The V gene is TRBV7-2, the J gene TRBJ2-7, with 7 bases identical to TRBD2. Germline V gene sequence: CDR1 SGHTA, CDR2 FQGNSA. This CDR3 is 15 amino acids long. The CDR3 nucleotides read TGTGCCAGCAGCTCCCCCTTGACTAGCTCCCACGAGCAGTACTTC. It codes for CASSSPLTSSHEQYF.

This clone was found once. The chain links TRBV4-1 to TRBJ2-7, with TRBD1 identical over 10 bases. Unmatched junction bases numbered 12, after V lost 3 bases and J lost 4 bases. The CDR3 length is 17 residues. The germline V gene encodes CDR1 MGHRA and CDR2 YSYEKL. The CDR3 bases are TGCGCCAGCAGCCACGATGGTTCGGGACAGGGGTTATACGAGCAGTACTTC. This gives the protein CASSHDGSGQGLYEQYF.

This clone came up once. The chain has TRBV27 and TRBJ1-5; tentative D call: TRBD1 (5 bases). Per germline, CDR1 MNHEY and CDR2 SMNVEV (reference sequence). The CDR3 has 14 residues. Trimming left V 10 bases short and J 7 bases short, with 20 bases between. The CDR3 spells CATLVGGGGQPQHF. CDR3 in DNA: TGTGCCACCCTAGTCGGGGGGGGTGGGCAGCCCCAGCATTTT.

The chain combines TRBV19 with TRBJ1-6, with D tentatively TRBD1 (5 bases). V lost 5 bases and J 0 bases, leaving 8 bases between the germline ends. The CDR3 runs 15 residues. The germline V gene has CDR1 LNHDA and CDR2 SQIVND (reference sequence). CDR3 region: CASSAGSSYNSPLHF. CDR3 nucleotide sequence: TGTGCCAGTAGTGCAGGGAGCTCCTATAATTCACCCCTCCACTTT.

The DNA for the CDR3 is TGTGCCACCAGAATTTCCGGGGGGGCTGGCACAGATACGCAGTATTTT. It codes for CATRISGGAGTDTQYF. The chain carries TRBV15 and TRBJ2-3, with TRBD2 matching 8 bases. Unmatched junction bases numbered 9, after V lost 6 bases and J lost 1 base. The CDR3 runs 16 residues. Germline CDR1 LNHNV, CDR2 YYDKDF (reference sequence). The variable domain in full, with the rest retrieved from reference TRBV15 and TRBJ2-3, is DAMVIQNPRYQVTQFGKPVTLSCSQTLNHNVMYWYQQKSSQAPKLLFHYYDKDFNNEADTPDNFQSRRPNTSFCFLDIRSPGLGDTAMYLCATRISGGAGTDTQYFGPGTRLTVL.

Comment on this clone: The same CDR3 is also encoded by other DNA sequences in this sample. This sequence joins TRBV18 and TRBJ2-2; TRBD2 aligns across 9 bases. Trimming took 4 bases from V and 4 from J; bases not matched to a gene: 1. The length of the CDR3 is 14 residues. The V gene's germline CDR1 is KGHSH and CDR2 LQKENI. The CDR3 spells CASSLLAGTGELFF. CDR3 DNA: TGTGCCAGCTCACTACTAGCGGGCACCGGGGAGCTGTTTTTT.

This rearrangement joins TRBV11-3 to TRBJ2-1; TRBD2 agrees at 13 bases. V was pared by 1 base and J by 2 bases, with 5 bases of the junction left unmatched. Germline loops: CDR1 SGHNT, CDR2 YENEEA. CDR3 length equals 18 residues. The CDR3 nucleotides are TGTGCCAGCAGCTTAGGCCCGGGACTAGCGGGAACCTACAATGAGCAGTTCTTC. Encoded protein: CASSLGPGLAGTYNEQFF.

This chain joins TRBV10-3 and TRBJ2-7, with 7 bases that match TRBD2. Trimming at V came to 2 bases and at J to 5 bases, leaving 0 bases not matched to a gene. This CDR3 region has 12 residues. Germline-derived CDR1 and CDR2 are ENHRY and SYGVKD. The CDR3 is CAISETSDEQYF. CDR3 DNA: TGTGCCATCAGTGAGACTAGCGACGAGCAGTACTTC.

The chain joins TRBV5-1 to TRBJ2-1; no firm D call. Germline CDR1 reads SGHRS; CDR2 reads YFSETQ. The CDR3 runs to 15 residues. V was clipped by 4 bases and J by 7 bases, with 18 bases between them. CDR3 protein: CASSRSFINKNEQFF. The DNA of the CDR3 is TGCGCCAGCAGCCGGTCCTTCATTAATAAAAATGAGCAGTTCTTC.

This chain connects TRBV5-1 to TRBJ2-5, with 11 bases aligning to TRBD2. V shed 4 bases and J 5 bases; nucleotides not matched to a gene: 4. Germline-derived CDR1 and CDR2 are SGHRS and YFSETQ. CDR3 length: 14 residues. As DNA, the CDR3 is TGCGCCAGCAGCCCTGGGACTAGCGGCGAGACCCAGTACTTC. Protein: CASSPGTSGETQYF. The full variable domain, its missing parts supplied by reference TRBV5-1 and TRBJ2-5, is KAGVTQTPRYLIKTRGQQVTLSCSPISGHRSVSWYQQTPGQGLQFLFEYFSETQRNKGNFPGRFSGRQFSNSRSEMNVSTLELGDSALYLCASSPGTSGETQYFGPGTRLLVL.

Regarding this clone: The sample contains more than one DNA sequence encoding this CDR3. V and J are TRBV10-3 and TRBJ1-1; TRBD1 is a possible D gene (5 bases). The CDR3 has 15 residues. Between the trimmed V and J ends, which lost 0 bases and 5 bases, there was a span of 13 bases. Germline loops: CDR1 ENHRY, CDR2 SYGVKD. The CDR3 loop reads CAISESTAGGTEAFF. The DNA for the CDR3 is TGTGCCATCAGTGAGTCGACAGCCGGAGGTACTGAAGCTTTCTTT.

The chain is built from TRBV7-2 and TRBJ2-2; possibly TRBD1 or TRBD2 for D (5 bases each). Between the trimmed V and J ends, which lost 2 bases and 7 bases, there was a span of 14 bases. Germline V gives CDR1 SGHTA, CDR2 FQGNSA. This CDR3 contains 15 residues. The CDR3: CASSLMGELVGELFF. CDR3 nucleotides: TGTGCCAGCAGCTTAATGGGGGAGCTGGTCGGGGAGCTGTTTTTT.